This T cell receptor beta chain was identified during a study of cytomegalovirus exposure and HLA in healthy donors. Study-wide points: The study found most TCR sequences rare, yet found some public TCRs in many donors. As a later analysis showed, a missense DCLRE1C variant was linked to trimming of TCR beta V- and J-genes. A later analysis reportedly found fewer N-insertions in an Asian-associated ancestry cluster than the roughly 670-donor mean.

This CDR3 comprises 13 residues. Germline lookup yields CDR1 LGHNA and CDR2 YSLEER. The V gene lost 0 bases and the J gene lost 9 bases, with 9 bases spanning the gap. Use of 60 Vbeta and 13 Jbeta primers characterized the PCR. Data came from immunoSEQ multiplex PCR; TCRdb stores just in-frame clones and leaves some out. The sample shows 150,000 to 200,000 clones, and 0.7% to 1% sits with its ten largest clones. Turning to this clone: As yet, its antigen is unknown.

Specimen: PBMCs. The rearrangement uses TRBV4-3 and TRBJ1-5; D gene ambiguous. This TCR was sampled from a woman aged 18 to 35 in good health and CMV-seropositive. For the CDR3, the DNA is TGCGCCAGCAGCCAAGAAGTCGCAGGGCCCCAGCATTTT. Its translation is CASSQEVAGPQHF.